A single sample is the source of the 27 T cell receptor beta chains below, sequenced in a study of shared clonotypes between healthy human individuals. Profiling relied on immunoSEQ multiplex PCR, and the TCRdb table lists in-frame clones only, not all of them. The profile shows 2 million to 2.5 million clones, approximately 95% of them singletons. Sequencing was done on a sample of naive CD4+ T cells sorted from blood. Subset given: CD45RA+ positively selected. The receptors were gathered from a man aged 18 to 29 in good health.

This CDR3 is CAAGDYGYTF. CDR3 coding DNA: TGTGCGGCAGGGGACTATGGCTACACCTTC. The chain employs TRBV30 and TRBJ1-2, with a possible D match to TRBD1 (6 bases). Germline lookup yields CDR1 GTSNPN and CDR2 SVGIG (reference sequence). The CDR3 spans 10 residues. Using reference TRBV30 and TRBJ1-2 for the parts outside the CDR3, the full variable domain is SQTIHQWPATLVQPVGSPLSLECTVEGTSNPNLYWYRQAAGRGLQLLFYSVGIGQISSEVPQNLSASRPQDRQFILSSKKLLLSDSGFYLCAAGDYGYTFGSGTRLTVV.

This chain connects TRBV5-4 to TRBJ2-2; 11 nucleotides line up with TRBD2. The CDR3 totals 20 residues. Trimming removed 0 bases from V and 1 base from J; junction bases left unmatched: 11. Germline CDR1 reads SGHNT; CDR2 reads YYREEE (reference sequence). The CDR3 nucleotides read TGTGCCAGCAGCTTGGTATTGGCTCTAGCGGGAGGAAGGAACACCGGGGAGCTGTTTTTT. Translation: CASSLVLALAGGRNTGELFF.

The rearrangement joins TRBV5-1 to TRBJ2-1; TRBD2 matches 10 bases. Germline V gene data show CDR1 as SGHRS and CDR2 as YFSETQ. V lost 1 base and J lost 9; bases outside the gene matches: 7. This CDR3 contains 15 residues. The CDR3 here is CASSLSSGRGGEQFF. CDR3 in DNA: TGCGCCAGCAGCTTGTCTAGCGGGAGAGGTGGTGAGCAGTTCTTC.

This clone was recorded only once. Other DNA sequences from this sample encode an identical CDR3 as well. The V call is TRBV30, the J call TRBJ2-7; D remains ambiguous. Trimming stripped 1 base from V and 4 bases from J, with 5 bases between. Germline V gene lookup returns CDR1 GTSNPN and CDR2 SVGIG (reference sequence). The CDR3 runs 11 residues. CDR3 amino acids: CAWSETYEQYF. The DNA for the CDR3 is TGTGCCTGGAGTGAAACTTACGAGCAGTACTTC.

As for this clone: This sample includes further DNA sequences coding for the same CDR3. The chain joins TRBV7-8 to TRBJ1-1; D is unclear. V lost 0 bases and J 1 base, leaving 3 bases between the germline ends. Germline values: CDR1 SGHVS, CDR2 FQNEAQ. The CDR3 length is 13 residues. The CDR3 region is CASSLAGNTEAFF. DNA for the CDR3: TGTGCCAGCAGCTTAGCGGGGAACACTGAAGCTTTCTTT.

The chain combines TRBV18 with TRBJ1-6, with D hard to call. This CDR3 has 15 amino acids. With 6 bases removed from V and 9 bases from J, the gap between germline ends came to 18 bases. Germline V CDR1 and CDR2: KGHSH, LQKENI. CDR3 protein: CASSPGVGPGSPLHF. The CDR3 nucleotides are TGTGCCAGCTCCCCCGGGGTAGGGCCCGGTTCACCCCTCCACTTT.

The chain joins TRBV5-6 to TRBJ2-3; D remains ambiguous. CDR3 length: 12 residues. CDR1 is SGHDT and CDR2 is YYEEEE in the germline V gene. V was trimmed by 3 bases and J by 4 bases, leaving 6 bases between them. CDR3 amino acids: CASSSLADTQYF. In nucleotides, the CDR3 is TGTGCCAGCAGCTCCCTAGCAGATACGCAGTATTTT. The full variable domain, its missing parts supplied by reference TRBV5-6 and TRBJ2-3, is DAGVTQSPTHLIKTRGQQVTLRCSPKSGHDTVSWYQQALGQGPQFIFQYYEEEERQRGNFPDRFSGHQFPNYSSELNVNALLLGDSALYLCASSSLADTQYFGPGTRLTVL.

The genes are TRBV30 and TRBJ2-3; 12 bases align to TRBD1. The CDR3 covers 15 residues. Germline CDR1 and CDR2: GTSNPN and SVGIG (reference sequence). V lost 1 base to trimming and J lost 5 bases; unmatched junction nucleotides: 4. As DNA, the CDR3 is TGTGCCTGGAGTGGGGGACAGGGGGCTCGAGATACGCAGTATTTT. It is translated as CAWSGGQGARDTQYF.

As for this clone: The sample contains more than one DNA sequence encoding this CDR3. The chain joins TRBV5-1 to TRBJ1-5, with 11 bases that match TRBD1. Germline CDR1 SGHRS, CDR2 YFSETQ. CDR3 length: 15 residues. J gave up 4 bases and V 4 bases, and 4 bases lay outside the gene matches. The CDR3 DNA reads TGCGCCAGCAGCCTAGGACAGGGGGCAAATCAGCCCCAGCATTTT. Protein sequence: CASSLGQGANQPQHF.

This chain uses TRBV4-1 with TRBJ2-1; D remains ambiguous. V was clipped by 0 bases and J by 4 bases, with 7 bases between them. The germline gives CDR1 MGHRA, CDR2 YSYEKL. The CDR3 consists of 14 residues. CDR3 sequence (DNA): TGCGCCAGCAGCCAAGAAGTCCCATACAATGAGCAGTTCTTC. It specifies CASSQEVPYNEQFF.

This sequence joins TRBV7-6 and TRBJ2-3; no definite D call. In germline, CDR1 is SGHVS, CDR2 FNYEAQ. The CDR3 sequence is 13 residues long. V dropped 3 bases and J dropped 5 bases, with 9 bases sitting between them. In DNA form, the CDR3 reads TGTGCCAGCAGCTTTACCGGGCGAGATACGCAGTATTTT. Encoded protein: CASSFTGRDTQYF.

This chain joins TRBV29-1 and TRBJ2-3; D call uncertain. V lost 7 bases, J lost 6 bases, and 20 bases lay in between. The germline CDR1 and CDR2 sequences are SQVTM and ANQGSEA. This CDR3 region has 14 residues. This CDR3 reads CSAGISGIFDTQYF. The CDR3 region has the DNA TGCAGCGCCGGAATAAGTGGTATATTCGATACGCAGTATTTT.

A single count supports this clone. The V call is TRBV2, the J call TRBJ1-1; possible D gene TRBD1, 5 bases. The CDR3 runs 13 residues. V was cut by 8 bases and J by 1 base, with 11 bases left in between. Germline-derived CDR1 and CDR2 are SNHLY and FYNNEI. CDR3 loop: CASGGHPNTEAFF. CDR3 in DNA: TGTGCCAGCGGCGGACACCCGAACACTGAAGCTTTCTTT.

J is TRBJ1-1 and V is TRBV25-1; possibly TRBD1 for D (6 bases). Germline V gives CDR1 MGHDK, CDR2 SYGVNS. This CDR3 spans 12 amino acids. V lost 7 bases to trimming and J lost 3 bases, with 9 bases between them. As DNA, the CDR3 is TGTGCCAGCACTAGGGGGGACACTGAAGCTTTCTTT. This translates into CASTRGDTEAFF.

This clone has a single count. This specimen includes other DNA sequences encoding the same CDR3. The rearrangement links TRBV27 to TRBJ1-3; the D is unclear. V was cut by 6 bases and J by 4 bases, with 10 bases left in between. This CDR3 is 13 amino acids long. Looked up from germline, CDR1 is MNHEY and CDR2 is SMNVEV (reference sequence). The DNA for the CDR3 is TGTGCCAGCAGCCCCCTCGGCGGAAACACCATATATTTT. It encodes CASSPLGGNTIYF.

The chain employs TRBV14 and TRBJ2-1; weak D call: TRBD2 (6 bases). Germline V gene lookup returns CDR1 SGHDN and CDR2 FVKESK. The CDR3 covers 15 residues. The germline V and J ends were trimmed by 1 base and 9 bases, with 16 bases remaining between them. The CDR3 reads CASSQAAFYGSEQFF. CDR3 DNA: TGTGCCAGCAGCCAAGCCGCCTTCTACGGGAGTGAGCAGTTCTTC.

V gene TRBV4-1 combines with J gene TRBJ2-1; a weak D match, TRBD2 (6 bases). V lost 4 bases and J 2 bases, leaving 12 bases between the germline ends. The germline CDR1 and CDR2 sequences are MGHRA and YSYEKL. The CDR3 spans 15 residues. The CDR3 loop reads CASSLERAAYNEQFF. CDR3 DNA: TGCGCCAGCAGCCTAGAGCGGGCCGCCTACAATGAGCAGTTCTTC.

As for this clone: Other DNA sequences from this sample encode an identical CDR3 as well. The chain recombines TRBV2 with TRBJ2-5, with D unresolved. Germline V gene sequence: CDR1 SNHLY, CDR2 FYNNEI. The CDR3 is 12 amino acids. V was trimmed by 1 base and J by 5 bases, leaving 5 bases between them. CDR3 sequence: CASSEVRETQYF. The CDR3 DNA reads as TGTGCCAGCAGTGAAGTGCGGGAGACCCAGTACTTC.

The chain couples TRBV2 to TRBJ2-7; TRBD1 matches at 7 bases. Germline V lookup: CDR1 SNHLY, CDR2 FYNNEI. V trimming: 5 bases; J trimming: 3 bases; junction bases outside the gene matches: 13. The CDR3 has 16 amino acids. CDR3 region: CASSPPASTGIYEQYF. The CDR3, as DNA: TGTGCCAGCAGTCCTCCCGCCTCGACAGGGATCTACGAGCAGTACTTC.

This clone was picked up one time. This chain connects TRBV10-3 to TRBJ2-3; 14 nucleotides line up with TRBD2. CDR3 size: 17 residues. Germline V gene lookup returns CDR1 ENHRY and CDR2 SYGVKD. The V and J ends lost 6 bases and 3 bases, in that order; junction bases with no gene match: 8. The CDR3 is CAISGTSGSFPTDTQYF. The CDR3 DNA is TGTGCCATCAGCGGGACTAGCGGGAGTTTCCCGACAGATACGCAGTATTTT.

The V and J genes are TRBV19 and TRBJ2-3, with 7 positions matching TRBD1. V lost 6 bases to trimming and J lost 0 bases; unmatched junction nucleotides: 6. Germline V CDR1 and CDR2: LNHDA, SQIVND (reference sequence). The CDR3 runs to 15 residues. The CDR3 here is CASRGTAFSTDTQYF. In DNA, the CDR3 is TGTGCCAGTAGAGGGACAGCCTTCAGCACAGATACGCAGTATTTT.

The chain is built from TRBV7-6 and TRBJ1-1; D is unresolved. The length of the CDR3 is 15 residues. Between the trimmed V and J ends, which lost 5 bases and 7 bases, there was a span of 20 bases. Looked up from germline, CDR1 is SGHVS and CDR2 is FNYEAQ. The CDR3 region has the DNA TGTGCCAGCAGCCCTACCGGAAGGCCCACAAGTGAAGCTTTCTTT. Translating gives CASSPTGRPTSEAFF.

The chain has TRBV30 and TRBJ1-4, with D maybe TRBD1 (6 bases). The CDR3 loop spans 13 amino acids. Trimming shortened V by 8 bases and J by 4 bases, and 14 bases separated the two germline ends. Germline CDR1 and CDR2: GTSNPN and SVGIG (reference sequence). CDR3: CAQQQDSNEKLFF. DNA of the CDR3: TGTGCCCAGCAGCAGGACAGTAATGAAAAACTGTTTTTT.

The rearrangement joins TRBV19 to TRBJ2-1; D remains unclear. V was clipped by 5 bases and J by 0 bases, with 14 bases between them. Germline-derived CDR1 and CDR2 are LNHDA and SQIVND (reference sequence). The CDR3 totals 16 residues. The CDR3 here is CASSPRYSSSYNEQFF. For the CDR3, the DNA is TGTGCCAGTAGTCCTAGATATTCGAGCTCCTACAATGAGCAGTTCTTC.

The V and J genes are TRBV18 and TRBJ1-5; 7 bases agree with TRBD1. Germline V lookup: CDR1 KGHSH, CDR2 LQKENI. The CDR3 extends over 15 amino acids. The J segment lost 6 bases and the V segment lost 1 base, leaving 6 bases of the junction unmatched. CDR3 bases: TGTGCCAGCTCACCACAGGGGGCGAGTCCTCAGCCCCAGCATTTT. Amino acids: CASSPQGASPQPQHF. Full variable domain (missing parts from reference TRBV18 and TRBJ1-5): NAGVMQNPRHLVRRRGQEARLRCSPMKGHSHVYWYRQLPEEGLKFMVYLQKENIIDESGMPKERFSAEFPKEGPSILRIQQVVRGDSAAYFCASSPQGASPQPQHFGDGTRLSIL.

The J gene is TRBJ1-4, the V gene TRBV6-1; perhaps TRBD1 as D (6 bases). V lost 4 bases and J lost 0, with 9 bases in between. This CDR3 is built from 15 residues. Germline V gene lookup returns CDR1 MNHNS and CDR2 SASEGT. The CDR3 loop is CASSADRTTNEKLFF. CDR3 DNA: TGTGCCAGCAGTGCAGACAGGACAACTAATGAAAAACTGTTTTTT.

The V gene is TRBV5-1, the J gene TRBJ1-2; D remains unclear. With 7 bases removed from V and 3 bases from J, the gap between germline ends came to 13 bases. From germline, CDR1 is SGHRS and CDR2 YFSETQ. The CDR3 sequence is 13 residues long. As DNA, the CDR3 is TGCGCCAGCGGTCAAACCGGGGACTATGGCTACACCTTC. This gives the protein CASGQTGDYGYTF.